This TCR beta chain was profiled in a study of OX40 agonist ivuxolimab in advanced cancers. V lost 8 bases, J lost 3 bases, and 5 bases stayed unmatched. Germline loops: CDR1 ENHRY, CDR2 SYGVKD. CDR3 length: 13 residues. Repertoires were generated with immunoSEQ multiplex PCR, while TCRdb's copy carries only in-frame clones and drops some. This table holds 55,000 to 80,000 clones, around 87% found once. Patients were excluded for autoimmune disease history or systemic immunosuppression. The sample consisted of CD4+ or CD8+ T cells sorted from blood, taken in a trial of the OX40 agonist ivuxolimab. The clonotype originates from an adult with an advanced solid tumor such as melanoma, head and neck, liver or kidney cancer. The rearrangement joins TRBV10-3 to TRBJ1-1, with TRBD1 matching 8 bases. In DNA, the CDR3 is TGTGCCATCGGGAACAGGGGGGACACTGAAGCTTTCTTT. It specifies CAIGNRGDTEAFF.